This T cell receptor beta chain was recorded in a study of metastatic and nonmetastatic thyroid tumors. Whole-study context: The study looked at repertoires side by side in blood and in tumor or nodule tissue from malignant and benign thyroid patients.

The study's findings and limits: Across blood and tumor, TCR beta diversity in malignant thyroid tumors was reportedly significantly higher than in benign nodules.

Study processing details: Using the CDR3 differences seen across clinicopathological groups, the authors built a distant-metastasis classifier for papillary thyroid cancer, which was meant to discriminate distant-metastatic patients. TCRdb re-called clones via MiXCR from the PCR reads. These V and J calls rely on TCRdb rather than the paper's analysis. The top ten hold over 25% of the sample, which has 20,000 to 25,000 clones, roughly 22% seen once. Every patient underwent thyroid surgery untreated. With respect to this clone: Its antigen is unidentified.

Germline V gene data show CDR1 as MDHEN and CDR2 as SYDVKM. V was shortened by 3 bases and J by 4 bases, with 13 bases between the two germline ends. This CDR3 contains 14 residues. Sequenced material: blood. The V call is TRBV28, the J call TRBJ2-7; tentative D call: TRBD1 (6 bases). The clonotype comes from a female donor with papillary thyroid cancer or a benign thyroid nodule (not recorded which). Some clones in this sample may be carry-over from other donors' samples. In DNA, the CDR3 is TGTGCCAGCAGTTTCAGGGGTCGAGGATACGAGCAGTACTTC. This sequence encodes CASSFRGRGYEQYF.